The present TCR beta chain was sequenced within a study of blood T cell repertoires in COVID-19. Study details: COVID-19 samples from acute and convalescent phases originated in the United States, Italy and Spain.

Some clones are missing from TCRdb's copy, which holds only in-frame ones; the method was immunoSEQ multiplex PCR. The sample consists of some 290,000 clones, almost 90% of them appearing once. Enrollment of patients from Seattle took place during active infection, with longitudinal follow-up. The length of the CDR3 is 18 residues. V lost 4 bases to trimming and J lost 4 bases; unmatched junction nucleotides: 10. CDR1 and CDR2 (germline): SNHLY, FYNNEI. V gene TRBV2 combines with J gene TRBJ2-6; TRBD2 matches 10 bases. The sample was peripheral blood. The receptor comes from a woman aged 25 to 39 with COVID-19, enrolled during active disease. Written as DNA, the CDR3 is TGTGCCAGCAGTGGGACTCTAGCGGGAGTATTGGGGGCCAACGTCCTGACTTTC. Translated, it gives CASSGTLAGVLGANVLTF.